Listed below are T cell receptor beta chains from one sample, sequenced in a study of blood T cell repertoires in COVID-19. This table comes from immunoSEQ multiplex PCR, and its TCRdb copy is limited to in-frame clones, with some not included. The sample shows nearly 250,000 clones, around 88% of them seen only once. The sample was peripheral blood. These receptor sequences come from an elderly woman with COVID-19, enrolled during active disease. Each CDR3 is given with its conserved first and last residue. Not every row has a clone size; where given, it reads once, few, many or a size class.

clone size | J gene | V gene | CDR3 protein
few | TRBJ1-2 | TRBV7-8 | CASSLMGRSQGYTF
NA | TRBJ2-5 | TRBV5-1 | CASSLGQVKETQYF
NA | TRBJ2-1 | TRBV14 | CASTWSSGPYNEQFF
NA | TRBJ2-3 | TRBV29-1 | CSVLKGAPDTQYF
once | TRBJ1-1 | TRBV28 | CASSFSPGKVNTEAFF
NA | TRBJ1-3 | TRBV29-1 | CSVETAGNTIYF
NA | TRBJ1-2 | TRBV2 | CASTRDSTNGYTF
NA | TRBJ2-5 | TRBV10-1 | CASSSSGGGETQYF
NA | TRBJ2-5 | TRBV5-1 | CASSLGLAGVETQYF
NA | TRBJ1-6 | TRBV2 | CASSARTQGNSPLHF
NA | TRBJ1-1 | TRBV2 | CASQATGKLNTEAFF
NA | TRBJ2-3 | TRBV13 | CASSFQTVRTDTQYF
NA | TRBJ1-3 | TRBV21-1 | CASSNGWVDTIYF
NA | TRBJ2-1 | TRBV6-6 | CASSLMAGTLGNEQFF
NA | TRBJ2-3 | TRBV6-5 | CASRPYRGITDTQYF
NA | TRBJ1-1 | TRBV29-1 | CSVERAGAEAFF
NA | TRBJ2-2 | TRBV5-1 | CASSLVQGLGYTGELFF
NA | TRBJ1-2 | TRBV3-1/TRBV3-2 | CASSHGLTGDGYTF
NA | TRBJ2-3 | TRBV29-1 | CSVSGTSGTDTQYF
once | TRBJ1-2 | TRBV3-1/TRBV3-2 | CASSQSGGGGYTF
few | TRBJ1-2 | TRBV29-1 | CSVLDSAYGYTF
once | TRBJ1-5 | TRBV19 | CASSIGPNQPQHF
NA | TRBJ2-4 | TRBV28 | CASGTGTGLFQYF
NA | TRBJ2-3 | TRBV30 | CAGTGASTDTQYF
NA | TRBJ2-3 | TRBV11-3 | CASSRQGWGTDTQYF
NA | TRBJ1-6 | TRBV3-1/TRBV3-2 | CASSQGWTGLNSPLHF
NA | TRBJ1-5 | TRBV28 | CASMIQGTQPQHF
NA | TRBJ2-3 | TRBV9 | CASSVQGTDTQYF
NA | TRBJ1-5 | TRBV19 | CATTGGLQPQHF
NA | TRBJ1-3 | TRBV4-3 | CASSQASTGGTGNTIYF
few | TRBJ2-1 | TRBV5-1 | CASSGLAGSNEQFF
few | TRBJ2-1 | TRBV5-1 | CASSLAARGRYNEQFF
NA | TRBJ2-3 | TRBV6-4 | CASSSSGGATDTQYF
NA | TRBJ1-1 | TRBV3-1/TRBV3-2 | CASSARDRGTEAFF
NA | TRBJ2-5 | TRBV7-3 | CASSLTQGEKTQYF
NA | TRBJ1-1 | TRBV12-3/TRBV12-4 | CASSLGMNTEAFF
NA | TRBJ1-4 | TRBV7-8 | CASSLVGGDEKLFF
NA | TRBJ1-5 | TRBV28 | CASMESYSNQPQHF
NA | TRBJ1-3 | TRBV19 | CASTHQGSGNTIYF
NA | TRBJ1-3 | TRBV11-2 | CASSSGPWGGHSGNTIYF
NA | TRBJ1-6 | TRBV7-6 | CASSLGGGSSSPLHF
NA | TRBJ2-2 | TRBV5-6 | CASSLPPGELFF
NA | TRBJ1-2 | TRBV6-4 | CASRDPNRGHGYTF
NA | TRBJ1-3 | TRBV7-2 | CASSIQTGSGNTIYF